The entry below gives a single T cell receptor (beta chain) sequence along with its context. Antigen unknown. Primers: 60 Vbeta forward and 13 Jbeta reverse. In the source study's methods: An analysis performed later counted about 80 million unique TCR beta chains (approximately 10 million of them shared). Clones were sequenced by immunoSEQ multiplex PCR, and TCRdb holds only the in-frame ones, with some missing. V, J and clone size reflect that table, while D and trimming were determined from the DNA. Here the sample spans fewer than 250,000 clones, over 65% being singletons. The sample belongs to a study of cytomegalovirus exposure and HLA in healthy donors. Notes on the study in general: A few CMV-associated chains proved CMV antigen-specific in vitro.

Specimen: PBMCs. The TCR sequence derives from a man aged 18-30 years in good health and CMV-seronegative.

The chain's CDR3 is CASTNRDRGYNEQFF. The CDR3 coding sequence is TGTGCCAGCACGAACCGGGACAGGGGGTACAATGAGCAGTTCTTC. The rearrangement links TRBV27 to TRBJ2-1; 11 positions match TRBD1. CDR3 size: 15 residues. With V trimmed by 7 bases and J by 4 bases, 6 bases remained unmatched. CDR1 is MNHEY, CDR2 SMNVEV, per germline (reference sequence).